The 4 T cell receptor beta chains below were found in one sample sequenced in a study of technical replicates of blood from a few donors (dated by TCRdb to 2017 to 2019). Receptor libraries were prepared by the immunoSEQ multiplex PCR assay. TCRdb's version of the immuneACCESS table is confined to in-frame rearrangements and falls short of the full clone set. An unresolved V gene accounts for under half of the shortfall where checked; the remainder is of unknown origin. The sample table shows 55,000 to 75,000 clones, and 85% to 95% are seen once. The leading ten clones occupy 3% of the sample. The sample consisted of PBMCs. All receptors derive from a human donor in good health. Some clones in this sample may be carry-over from other donors' samples.

CDR3 sequence: CASSLSLADTQYF. In DNA form, the CDR3 reads TGTGCCAGCAGCTTAAGCCTAGCAGATACGCAGTATTTT. The chain couples TRBV5-4 to TRBJ2-3; no definite D call. Germline loops: CDR1 SGHNT, CDR2 YYREEE (reference sequence). Trimming removed 2 bases at V and 4 bases at J, with 8 bases between. The CDR3 covers 13 residues.

The chain employs TRBV7-6 and TRBJ2-1; D is perhaps TRBD2 (6 bases). The CDR3 has 17 residues. Per germline, CDR1 SGHVS and CDR2 FNYEAQ. V was trimmed by 1 base and J by 3 bases, leaving 16 bases between them. In DNA form, the CDR3 reads TGTGCCAGCAGCTTAGTCCCAGCGGGTGGTGTCTACAATGAGCAGTTCTTC. Translated, it gives CASSLVPAGGVYNEQFF. The variable domain in full, with the rest retrieved from reference TRBV7-6 and TRBJ2-1, is GAGVSQSPRYKVTKRGQDVALRCDPISGHVSLYWYRQALGQGPEFLTYFNYEAQQDKSGLPNDRFSAERPEGSISTLTIQRTEQRDSAMYRCASSLVPAGGVYNEQFFGPGTRLTVL.

V and J are TRBV6-1 and TRBJ1-1, with D perhaps matching TRBD1 (6 bases). Germline V gene lookup returns CDR1 MNHNS and CDR2 SASEGT. The CDR3 is 12 residues long. The CDR3 DNA reads TGTTCCACGGGACACCTGAACACTGAAGCTTTCTTT. Residues: CSTGHLNTEAFF.

This clone was seen once. The CDR3 is CASSPDLTVNYGYTF. The CDR3, as DNA: TGTGCCAGCTCACCAGATCTGACTGTTAACTATGGCTACACCTTC. The rearrangement links TRBV18 to TRBJ1-2, with no clear D. V was trimmed by 2 bases and J by 1 base, leaving 11 bases between them. The germline V gene encodes CDR1 KGHSH and CDR2 LQKENI. CDR3 length: 15 amino acids. The whole variable domain, filled in from reference TRBV18 and TRBJ1-2, reads NAGVMQNPRHLVRRRGQEARLRCSPMKGHSHVYWYRQLPEEGLKFMVYLQKENIIDESGMPKERFSAEFPKEGPSILRIQQVVRGDSAAYFCASSPDLTVNYGYTFGSGTRLTVV.